The 5 T cell receptor beta chains presented below share a single source sample, sequenced in a study of preoperative IRX-2 immunotherapy in early breast cancer. Regarding treatment: preoperative locoregional IRX-2 cytokine immunotherapy. TCRdb's copy holds only in-frame clones and misses some; the assay was immunoSEQ multiplex PCR. The data show approximately 100,000 clones, roughly 88% seen once. The sequenced sample was tumor tissue, obtained after IRX-2 immunotherapy. The receptor source for this set is a human donor with breast cancer.

V gene TRBV29-1 combines with J gene TRBJ1-1, with a weak D call TRBD1 (5 bases). Trimming took off 4 bases at V and 3 bases at J, with 12 bases between the two ends. CDR1 and CDR2 from the germline V gene are SQVTM and ANQGSEA. The CDR3 extends over 13 amino acids. CDR3 nucleotides: TGCAGCGTTGTCCGCAGAGGGGACACTGAAGCTTTCTTT. Its protein product is CSVVRRGDTEAFF.

The chain uses TRBV6-8 and TRBJ1-2; 8 bases align to TRBD1. The CDR3 extends over 13 amino acids. CDR1 MNHGY and CDR2 SAAAGT come from the germline V gene. Unmatched junction bases numbered 5, after V lost 7 bases and J lost 4 bases. This chain's CDR3 is CASIGTGIYGYTF. For the CDR3, the DNA is TGTGCCAGCATTGGGACAGGCATCTATGGCTACACCTTC.

CDR3 sequence (DNA): TGTGCCAGCACCCCGTTTGACGGGGCCGGGGAGCTGTTTTTT. Protein sequence: CASTPFDGAGELFF. This sequence joins TRBV9 and TRBJ2-2; possible D gene TRBD2, 5 bases. The V end lost 6 bases, the J end lost 6 bases, and 15 bases lay between the germline ends. Per the germline V gene, CDR1 is SGDLS and CDR2 is YYNGEE. The CDR3 has 14 residues.

The gene calls are TRBV19 and TRBJ2-1, with a possible D match to TRBD2 (6 bases). This CDR3 spans 15 amino acids. The V gene's germline CDR1 is LNHDA and CDR2 SQIVND (reference sequence). The V gene lost 1 base and the J gene lost 6 bases, with 13 bases spanning the gap. CDR3: CASSIVGGVSNEQFF. The CDR3 nucleotides are TGTGCCAGTAGTATAGTTGGCGGGGTGAGCAATGAGCAGTTCTTC.

J is TRBJ1-2 and V is TRBV25-1, with a tentative D call TRBD1 (5 bases). Germline CDR1 MGHDK, CDR2 SYGVNS. This CDR3 has 16 residues. V shed 7 bases and J shed 4 bases, with 22 bases lying between them. The CDR3 reads CASTGGVVGTSYGYTF. As DNA, the CDR3 is TGTGCCAGCACCGGAGGGGTGGTTGGGACCTCCTATGGCTACACCTTC.